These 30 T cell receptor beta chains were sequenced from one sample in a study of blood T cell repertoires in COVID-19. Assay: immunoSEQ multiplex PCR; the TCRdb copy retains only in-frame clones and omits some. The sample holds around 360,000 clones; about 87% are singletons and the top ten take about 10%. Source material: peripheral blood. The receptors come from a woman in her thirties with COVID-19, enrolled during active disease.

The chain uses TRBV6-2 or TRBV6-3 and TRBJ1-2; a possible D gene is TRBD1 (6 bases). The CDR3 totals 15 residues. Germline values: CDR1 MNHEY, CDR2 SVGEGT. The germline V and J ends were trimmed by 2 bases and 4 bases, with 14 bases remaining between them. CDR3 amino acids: CASSYGVQGTYGYTF. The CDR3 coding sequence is TGTGCCAGCAGTTACGGGGTTCAGGGGACCTATGGCTACACCTTC.

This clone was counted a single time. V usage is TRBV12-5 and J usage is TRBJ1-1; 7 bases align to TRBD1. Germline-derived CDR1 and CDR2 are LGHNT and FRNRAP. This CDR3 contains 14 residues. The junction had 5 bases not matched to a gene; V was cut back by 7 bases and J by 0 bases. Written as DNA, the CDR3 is TGTGCTAGTGATCCACAGGGGCTGAACACTGAAGCTTTCTTT. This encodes CASDPQGLNTEAFF. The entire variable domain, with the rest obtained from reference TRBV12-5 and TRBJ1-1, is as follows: DARVTQTPRHKVTEMGQEVTMRCQPILGHNTVFWYRQTMMQGLELLAYFRNRAPLDDSGMPKDRFSAEMPDATLATLKIQPSEPRDSAVYFCASDPQGLNTEAFFGQGTRLTVV.

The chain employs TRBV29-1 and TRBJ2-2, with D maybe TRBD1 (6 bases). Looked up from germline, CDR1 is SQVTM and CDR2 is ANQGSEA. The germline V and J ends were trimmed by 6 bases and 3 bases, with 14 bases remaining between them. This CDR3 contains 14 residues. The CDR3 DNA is TGCAGCGTCTCAGGGGCGATGGACACCGGGGAGCTGTTTTTT. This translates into CSVSGAMDTGELFF.

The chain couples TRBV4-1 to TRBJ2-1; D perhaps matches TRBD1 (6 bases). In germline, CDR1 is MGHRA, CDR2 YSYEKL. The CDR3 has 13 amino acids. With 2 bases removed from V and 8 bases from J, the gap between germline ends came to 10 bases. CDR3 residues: CASSQQGWHEQFF. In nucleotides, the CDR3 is TGCGCCAGCAGCCAACAGGGGTGGCATGAGCAGTTCTTC.

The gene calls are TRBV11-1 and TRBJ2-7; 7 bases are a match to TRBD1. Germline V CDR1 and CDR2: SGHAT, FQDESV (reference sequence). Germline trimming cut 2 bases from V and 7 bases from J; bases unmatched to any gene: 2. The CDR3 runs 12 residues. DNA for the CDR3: TGTGCCAGCAGCTTAAGGGGGCTAGAGCAGTACTTC. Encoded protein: CASSLRGLEQYF.

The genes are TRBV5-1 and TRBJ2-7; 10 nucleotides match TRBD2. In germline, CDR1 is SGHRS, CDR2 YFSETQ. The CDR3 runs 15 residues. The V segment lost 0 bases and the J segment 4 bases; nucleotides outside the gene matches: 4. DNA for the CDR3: TGCGCCAGCAGCTTGGGATCAGCGGGAGGGTACGAGCAGTACTTC. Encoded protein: CASSLGSAGGYEQYF. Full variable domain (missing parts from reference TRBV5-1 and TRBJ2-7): KAGVTQTPRYLIKTRGQQVTLSCSPISGHRSVSWYQQTPGQGLQFLFEYFSETQRNKGNFPGRFSGRQFSNSRSEMNVSTLELGDSALYLCASSLGSAGGYEQYFGPGTRLTVT.

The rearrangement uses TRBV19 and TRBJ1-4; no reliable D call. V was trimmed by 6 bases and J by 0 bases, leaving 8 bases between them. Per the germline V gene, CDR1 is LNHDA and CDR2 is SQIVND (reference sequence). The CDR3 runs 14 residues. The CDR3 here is CASSFIATNEKLFF. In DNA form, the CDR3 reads TGTGCCAGTAGCTTTATTGCAACTAATGAAAAACTGTTTTTT.

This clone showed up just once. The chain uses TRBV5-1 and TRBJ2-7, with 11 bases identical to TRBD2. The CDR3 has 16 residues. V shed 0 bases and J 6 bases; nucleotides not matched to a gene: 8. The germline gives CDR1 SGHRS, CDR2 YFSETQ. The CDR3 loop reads CASSLEIAGGPGEQYF. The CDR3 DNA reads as TGCGCCAGCAGCTTGGAAATAGCGGGAGGGCCGGGCGAGCAGTACTTC.

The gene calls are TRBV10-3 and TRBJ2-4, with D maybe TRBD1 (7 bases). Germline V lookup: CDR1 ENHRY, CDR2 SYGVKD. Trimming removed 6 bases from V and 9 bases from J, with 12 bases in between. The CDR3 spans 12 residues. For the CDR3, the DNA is TGTGCCATCAGCCCCCAGGGGGGCATTCAGTACTTC. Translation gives CAISPQGGIQYF.

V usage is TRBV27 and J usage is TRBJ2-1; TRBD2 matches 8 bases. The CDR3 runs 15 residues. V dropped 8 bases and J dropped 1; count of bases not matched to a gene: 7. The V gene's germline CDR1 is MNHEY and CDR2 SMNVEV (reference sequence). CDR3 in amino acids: CASARAGGSYNEQFF. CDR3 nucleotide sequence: TGTGCCAGCGCGCGTGCGGGAGGATCCTACAATGAGCAGTTCTTC.

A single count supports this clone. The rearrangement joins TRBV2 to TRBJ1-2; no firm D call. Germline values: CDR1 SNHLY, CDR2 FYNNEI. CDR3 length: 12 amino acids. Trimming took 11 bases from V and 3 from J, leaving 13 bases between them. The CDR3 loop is CASGETYYGYTF. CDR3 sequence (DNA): TGTGCCTCCGGGGAAACCTACTATGGCTACACCTTC.

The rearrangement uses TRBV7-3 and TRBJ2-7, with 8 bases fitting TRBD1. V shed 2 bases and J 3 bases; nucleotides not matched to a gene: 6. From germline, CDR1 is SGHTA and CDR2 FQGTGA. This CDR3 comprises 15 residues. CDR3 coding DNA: TGTGCCAGCAGCTTATCCCCCGGACAGGGCTACGAGCAGTACTTC. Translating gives CASSLSPGQGYEQYF. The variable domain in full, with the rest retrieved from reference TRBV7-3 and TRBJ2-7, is GAGVSQTPSNKVTEKGKYVELRCDPISGHTALYWYRQSLGQGPEFLIYFQGTGAADDSGLPNDRFFAVRPEGSVSTLKIQRTERGDSAVYLCASSLSPGQGYEQYFGPGTRLTVT.

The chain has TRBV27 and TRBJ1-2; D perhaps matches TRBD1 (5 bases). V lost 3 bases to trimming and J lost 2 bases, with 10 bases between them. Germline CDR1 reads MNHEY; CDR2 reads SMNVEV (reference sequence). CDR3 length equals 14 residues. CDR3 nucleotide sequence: TGTGCCAGCAGTTTTGGGGGGGGGAACTATGGCTACACCTTC. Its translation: CASSFGGGNYGYTF.

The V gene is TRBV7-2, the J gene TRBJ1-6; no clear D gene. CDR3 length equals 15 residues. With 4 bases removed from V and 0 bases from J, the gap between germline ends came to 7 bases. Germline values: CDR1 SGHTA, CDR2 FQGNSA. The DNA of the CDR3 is TGTGCCAGCAGCTCGACAAGCTCCTATAATTCACCCCTCCACTTT. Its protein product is CASSSTSSYNSPLHF.

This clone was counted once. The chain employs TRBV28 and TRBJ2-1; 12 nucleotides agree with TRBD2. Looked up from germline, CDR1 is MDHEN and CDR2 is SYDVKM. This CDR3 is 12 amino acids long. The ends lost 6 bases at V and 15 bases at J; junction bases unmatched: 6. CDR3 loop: CASSPTSGSAFF. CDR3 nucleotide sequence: TGTGCCAGCAGCCCGACTAGCGGGAGCGCGTTCTTC. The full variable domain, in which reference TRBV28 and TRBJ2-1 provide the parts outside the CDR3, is DVKVTQSSRYLVKRTGEKVFLECVQDMDHENMFWYRQDPGLGLRLIYFSYDVKMKEKGDIPEGYSVSREKKERFSLILESASTNQTSMYLCASSPTSGSAFFGPGTRLTVL.

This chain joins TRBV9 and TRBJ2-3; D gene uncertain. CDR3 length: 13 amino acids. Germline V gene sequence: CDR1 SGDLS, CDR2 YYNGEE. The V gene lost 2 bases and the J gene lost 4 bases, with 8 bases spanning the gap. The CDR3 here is CASSVSAADTQYF. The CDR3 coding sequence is TGTGCCAGCAGCGTGAGTGCGGCAGATACGCAGTATTTT.

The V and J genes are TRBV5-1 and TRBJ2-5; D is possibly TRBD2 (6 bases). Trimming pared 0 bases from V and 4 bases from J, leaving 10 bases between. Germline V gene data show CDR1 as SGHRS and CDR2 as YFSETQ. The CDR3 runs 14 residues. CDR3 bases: TGCGCCAGCAGCTTGGCGGGAGCGGGAGAGACCCAGTACTTC. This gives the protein CASSLAGAGETQYF.

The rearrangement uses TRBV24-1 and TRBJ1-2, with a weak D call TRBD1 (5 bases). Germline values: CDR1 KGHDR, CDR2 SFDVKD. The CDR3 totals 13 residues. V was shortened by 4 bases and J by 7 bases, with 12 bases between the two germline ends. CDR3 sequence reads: CATSDPTVGGYTF. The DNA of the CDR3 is TGTGCCACCAGTGACCCGACAGTTGGTGGCTACACCTTC.

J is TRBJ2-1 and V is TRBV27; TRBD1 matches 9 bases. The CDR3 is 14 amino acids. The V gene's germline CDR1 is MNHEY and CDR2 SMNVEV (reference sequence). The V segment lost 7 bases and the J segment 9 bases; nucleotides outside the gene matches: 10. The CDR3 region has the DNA TGTGCCAGCAAGGGCAGGACAGGGGTCGGTGAGCAGTTCTTC. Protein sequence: CASKGRTGVGEQFF.

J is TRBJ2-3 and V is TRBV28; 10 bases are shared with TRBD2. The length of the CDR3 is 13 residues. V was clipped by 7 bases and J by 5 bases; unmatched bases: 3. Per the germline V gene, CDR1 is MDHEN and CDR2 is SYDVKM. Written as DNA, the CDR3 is TGTGCCAGCAAAGCGGGAGGGTTAGATACGCAGTATTTT. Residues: CASKAGGLDTQYF.

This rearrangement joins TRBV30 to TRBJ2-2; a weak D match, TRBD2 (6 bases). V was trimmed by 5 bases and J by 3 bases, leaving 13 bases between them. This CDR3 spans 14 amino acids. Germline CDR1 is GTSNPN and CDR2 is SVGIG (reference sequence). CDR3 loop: CAWLGLAYTGELFF. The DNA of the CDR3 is TGTGCCTGGCTCGGGCTAGCGTACACCGGGGAGCTGTTTTTT.

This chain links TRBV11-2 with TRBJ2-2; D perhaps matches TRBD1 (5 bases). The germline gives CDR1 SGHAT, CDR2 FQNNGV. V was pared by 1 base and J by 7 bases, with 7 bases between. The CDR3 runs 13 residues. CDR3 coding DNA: TGTGCCAGCAGCTTAGTTCAGGGCGGGGAGCTGTTTTTT. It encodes CASSLVQGGELFF.

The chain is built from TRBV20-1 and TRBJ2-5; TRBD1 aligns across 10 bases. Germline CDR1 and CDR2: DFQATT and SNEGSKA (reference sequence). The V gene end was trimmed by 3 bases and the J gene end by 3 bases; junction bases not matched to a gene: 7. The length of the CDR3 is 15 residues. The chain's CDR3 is CSASRGQGMEETQYF. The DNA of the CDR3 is TGCAGTGCTAGTCGGGGACAGGGGATGGAAGAGACCCAGTACTTC.

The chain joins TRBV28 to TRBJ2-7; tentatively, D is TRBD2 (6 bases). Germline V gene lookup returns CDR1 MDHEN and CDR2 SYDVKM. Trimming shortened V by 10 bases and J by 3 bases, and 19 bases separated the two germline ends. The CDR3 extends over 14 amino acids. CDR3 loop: CATVGLNPFYEQYF. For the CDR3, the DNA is TGTGCCACCGTCGGACTAAACCCCTTCTACGAGCAGTACTTC.

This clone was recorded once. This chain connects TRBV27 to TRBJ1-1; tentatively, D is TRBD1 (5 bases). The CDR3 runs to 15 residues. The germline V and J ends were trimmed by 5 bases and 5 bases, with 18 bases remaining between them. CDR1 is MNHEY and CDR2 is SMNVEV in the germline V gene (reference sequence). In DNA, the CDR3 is TGTGCCAGCAGTACTATCCTCCGGGGGGGAACTGAAGCTTTCTTT. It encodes CASSTILRGGTEAFF.

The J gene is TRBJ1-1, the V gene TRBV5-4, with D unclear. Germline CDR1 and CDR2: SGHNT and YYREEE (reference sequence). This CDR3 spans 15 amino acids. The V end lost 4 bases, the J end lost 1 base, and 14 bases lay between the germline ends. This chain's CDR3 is CASSPRGGRNTEAFF. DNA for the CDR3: TGTGCCAGCAGCCCCCGGGGAGGGCGGAACACTGAAGCTTTCTTT.

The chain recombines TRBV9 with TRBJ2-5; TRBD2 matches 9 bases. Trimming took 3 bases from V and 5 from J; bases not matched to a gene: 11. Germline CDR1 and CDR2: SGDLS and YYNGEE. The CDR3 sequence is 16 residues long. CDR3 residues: CASSAPGLAGRETQYF. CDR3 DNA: TGTGCCAGCAGCGCACCAGGGCTAGCGGGAAGGGAGACCCAGTACTTC.

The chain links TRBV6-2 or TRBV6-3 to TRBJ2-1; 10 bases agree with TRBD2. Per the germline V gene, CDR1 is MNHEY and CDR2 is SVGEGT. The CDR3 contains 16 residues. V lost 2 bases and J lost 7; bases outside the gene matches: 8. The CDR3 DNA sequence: TGTGCCAGCAGTTACCCCCTAGCGGGAGTATTGAATGAGCAGTTCTTC. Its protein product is CASSYPLAGVLNEQFF.

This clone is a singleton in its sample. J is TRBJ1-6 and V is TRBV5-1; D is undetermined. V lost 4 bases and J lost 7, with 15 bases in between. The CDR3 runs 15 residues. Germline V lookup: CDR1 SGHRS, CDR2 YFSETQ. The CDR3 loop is CASSRGGSLNSPLHF. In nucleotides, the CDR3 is TGCGCCAGCAGCCGCGGCGGCAGTCTGAATTCACCCCTCCACTTT.

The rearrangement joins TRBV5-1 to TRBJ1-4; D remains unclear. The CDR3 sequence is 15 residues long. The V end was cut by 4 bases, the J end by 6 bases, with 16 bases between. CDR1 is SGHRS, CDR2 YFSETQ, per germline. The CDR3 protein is CASSMDGGSYEKLFF. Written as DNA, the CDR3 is TGCGCCAGCAGCATGGACGGAGGATCCTATGAAAAACTGTTTTTT.